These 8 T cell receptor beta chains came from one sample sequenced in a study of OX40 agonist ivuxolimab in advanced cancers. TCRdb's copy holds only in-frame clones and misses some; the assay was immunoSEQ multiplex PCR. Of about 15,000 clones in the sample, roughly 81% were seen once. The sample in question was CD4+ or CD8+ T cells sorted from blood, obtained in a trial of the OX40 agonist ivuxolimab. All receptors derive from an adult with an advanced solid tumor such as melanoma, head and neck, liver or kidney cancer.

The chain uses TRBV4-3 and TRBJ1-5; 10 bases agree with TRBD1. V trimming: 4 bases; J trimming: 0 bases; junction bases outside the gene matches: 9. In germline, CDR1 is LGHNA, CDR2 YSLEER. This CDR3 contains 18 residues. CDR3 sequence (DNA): TGCGCCAGCAGCCGTGGGACAGGGGCCGCGTATAGCAATCAGCCCCAGCATTTT. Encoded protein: CASSRGTGAAYSNQPQHF.

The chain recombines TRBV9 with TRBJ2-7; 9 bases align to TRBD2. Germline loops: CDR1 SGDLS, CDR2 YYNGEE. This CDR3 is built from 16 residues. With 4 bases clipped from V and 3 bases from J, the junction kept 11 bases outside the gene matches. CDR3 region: CASSPRASGANYEQYF. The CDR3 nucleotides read TGTGCCAGCAGCCCCCGGGCTAGCGGGGCCAACTACGAGCAGTACTTC.

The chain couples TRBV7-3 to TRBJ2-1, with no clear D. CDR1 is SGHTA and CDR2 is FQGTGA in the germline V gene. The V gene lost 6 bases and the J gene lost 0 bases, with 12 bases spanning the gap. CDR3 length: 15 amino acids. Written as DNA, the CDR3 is TGTGCCAGCAGACCTCACGGAAGCTCCTACAATGAGCAGTTCTTC. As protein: CASRPHGSSYNEQFF.

CDR3 nucleotide sequence: TGCAGCGTTTTACAGGGATCGGATGGCTACACCTTC. The encoded protein is CSVLQGSDGYTF. The chain couples TRBV29-1 to TRBJ1-2; D perhaps matches TRBD1 (6 bases). Trimming left V 5 bases short and J 6 bases short, with 13 bases between. The V gene's germline CDR1 is SQVTM and CDR2 ANQGSEA. This CDR3 is 12 amino acids long.

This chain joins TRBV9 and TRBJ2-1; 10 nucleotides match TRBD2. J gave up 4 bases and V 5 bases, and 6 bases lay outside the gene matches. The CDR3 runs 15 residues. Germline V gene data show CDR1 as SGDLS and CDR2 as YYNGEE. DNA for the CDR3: TGTGCCAGCAGTCTTAGCGGGGGGATATACAATGAGCAGTTCTTC. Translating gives CASSLSGGIYNEQFF.

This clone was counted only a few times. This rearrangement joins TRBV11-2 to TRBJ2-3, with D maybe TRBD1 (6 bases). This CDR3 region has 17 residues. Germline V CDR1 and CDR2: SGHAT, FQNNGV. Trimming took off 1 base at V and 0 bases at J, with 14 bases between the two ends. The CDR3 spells CASSLGRGSSSTDTQYF. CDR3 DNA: TGTGCCAGCAGCTTAGGTAGGGGGTCTTCTAGCACAGATACGCAGTATTTT.

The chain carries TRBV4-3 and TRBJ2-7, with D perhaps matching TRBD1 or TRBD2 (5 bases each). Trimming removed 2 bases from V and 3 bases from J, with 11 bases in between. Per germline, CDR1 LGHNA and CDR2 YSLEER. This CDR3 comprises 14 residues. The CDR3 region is CASSQLQGRYEQYF. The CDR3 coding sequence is TGCGCCAGCAGCCAATTGCAGGGACGCTACGAGCAGTACTTC.

The chain's CDR3 is CASSEGRPQETQYF. The CDR3 region has the DNA TGTGCCAGCAGCGAGGGACGGCCTCAAGAGACCCAGTACTTC. The V gene is TRBV9, the J gene TRBJ2-5; either TRBD1 or TRBD2 may supply D (5 bases each). Trimming pared 3 bases from V and 2 bases from J, leaving 11 bases between. The CDR3 has 14 residues. Looked up from germline, CDR1 is SGDLS and CDR2 is YYNGEE.